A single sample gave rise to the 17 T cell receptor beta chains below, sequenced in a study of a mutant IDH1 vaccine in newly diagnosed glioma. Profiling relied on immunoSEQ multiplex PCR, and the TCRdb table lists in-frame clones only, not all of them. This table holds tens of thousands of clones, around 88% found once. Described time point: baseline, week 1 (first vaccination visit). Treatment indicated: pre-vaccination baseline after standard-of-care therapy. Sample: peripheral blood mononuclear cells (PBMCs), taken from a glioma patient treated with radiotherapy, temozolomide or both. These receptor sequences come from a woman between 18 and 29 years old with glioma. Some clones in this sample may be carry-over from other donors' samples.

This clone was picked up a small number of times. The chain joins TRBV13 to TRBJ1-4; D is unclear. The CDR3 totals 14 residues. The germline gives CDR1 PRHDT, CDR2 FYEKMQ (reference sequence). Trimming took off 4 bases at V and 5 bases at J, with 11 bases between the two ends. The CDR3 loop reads CASSSGFGNEKLFF. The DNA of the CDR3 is TGTGCCAGCAGCTCCGGGTTCGGAAATGAAAAACTGTTTTTT.

The CDR3 DNA reads as TGTGCCAGCAGCGCCCGGGACAGAATGTACGAGCAGTACTTC. It encodes CASSARDRMYEQYF. The J gene is TRBJ2-7, the V gene TRBV7-2, with TRBD1 matching over 7 bases. Germline CDR1 SGHTA, CDR2 FQGNSA. The V gene end was trimmed by 5 bases and the J gene end by 4 bases; junction bases not matched to a gene: 8. This CDR3 is 14 amino acids long.

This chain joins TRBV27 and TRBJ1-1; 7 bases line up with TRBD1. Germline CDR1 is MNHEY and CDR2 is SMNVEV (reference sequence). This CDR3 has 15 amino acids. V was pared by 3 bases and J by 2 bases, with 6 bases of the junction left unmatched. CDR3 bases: TGTGCCAGCAGTTTGTACAGGGGCGGAAACACTGAAGCTTTCTTT. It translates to CASSLYRGGNTEAFF.

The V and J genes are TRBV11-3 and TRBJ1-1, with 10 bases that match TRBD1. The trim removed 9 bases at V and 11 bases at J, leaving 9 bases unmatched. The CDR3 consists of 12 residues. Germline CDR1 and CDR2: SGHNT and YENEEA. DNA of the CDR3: TGTGCCAGTCGGGCCGGGACAGGGGAGGCTTTCTTT. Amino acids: CASRAGTGEAFF.

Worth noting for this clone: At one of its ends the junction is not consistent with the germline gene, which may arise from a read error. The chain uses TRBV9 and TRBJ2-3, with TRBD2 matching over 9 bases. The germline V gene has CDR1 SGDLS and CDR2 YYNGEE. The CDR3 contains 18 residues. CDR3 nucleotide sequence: TGTGCCAGCAGCACCCCAGGGCGGGGGGGAACTGGCACAAATACGCAGTATTTT. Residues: CASSTPGRGGTGTNTQYF.

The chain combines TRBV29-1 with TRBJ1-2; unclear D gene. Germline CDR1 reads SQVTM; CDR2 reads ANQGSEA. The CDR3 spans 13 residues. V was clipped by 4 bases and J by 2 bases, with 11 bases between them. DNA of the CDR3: TGCAGCGTTGCTCCTATTGTGAACTATGGCTACACCTTC. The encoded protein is CSVAPIVNYGYTF.

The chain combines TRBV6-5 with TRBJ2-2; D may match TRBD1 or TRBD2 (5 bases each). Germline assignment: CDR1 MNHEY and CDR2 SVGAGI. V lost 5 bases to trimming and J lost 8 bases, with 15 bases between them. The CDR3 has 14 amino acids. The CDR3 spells CASSRAGTQGELFF. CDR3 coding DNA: TGTGCCAGCAGTCGCGCAGGGACCCAGGGGGAGCTGTTTTTT.

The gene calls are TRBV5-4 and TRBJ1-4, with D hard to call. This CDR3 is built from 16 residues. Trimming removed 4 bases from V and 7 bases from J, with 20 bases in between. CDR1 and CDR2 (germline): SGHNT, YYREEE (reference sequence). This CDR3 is CASSPGRQAAGEKLFF. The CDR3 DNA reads TGTGCCAGCAGCCCTGGTCGGCAGGCGGCGGGTGAAAAACTGTTTTTT.

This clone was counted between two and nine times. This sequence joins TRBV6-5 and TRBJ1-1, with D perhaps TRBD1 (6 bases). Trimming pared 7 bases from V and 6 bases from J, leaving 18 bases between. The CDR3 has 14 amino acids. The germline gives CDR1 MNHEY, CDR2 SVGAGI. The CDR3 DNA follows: TGTGCCAGCACCAACTTGGGGGGCAGCTCTGAAGCTTTCTTT. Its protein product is CASTNLGGSSEAFF.

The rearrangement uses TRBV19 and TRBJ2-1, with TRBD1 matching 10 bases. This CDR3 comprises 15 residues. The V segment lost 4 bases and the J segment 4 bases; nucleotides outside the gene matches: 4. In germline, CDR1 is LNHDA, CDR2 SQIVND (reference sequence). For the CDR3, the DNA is TGTGCCAGTAGTAGGGGGACAGGGGCGTACAATGAGCAGTTCTTC. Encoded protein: CASSRGTGAYNEQFF.

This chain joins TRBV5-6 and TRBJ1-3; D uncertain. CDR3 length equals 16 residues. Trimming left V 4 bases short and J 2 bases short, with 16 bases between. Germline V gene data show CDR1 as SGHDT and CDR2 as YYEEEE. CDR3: CASSLVSPSTGNTIYF. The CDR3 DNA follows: TGTGCCAGCAGCCTAGTGAGTCCTAGTACTGGAAACACCATATATTTT. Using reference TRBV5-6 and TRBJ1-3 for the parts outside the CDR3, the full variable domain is DAGVTQSPTHLIKTRGQQVTLRCSPKSGHDTVSWYQQALGQGPQFIFQYYEEEERQRGNFPDRFSGHQFPNYSSELNVNALLLGDSALYLCASSLVSPSTGNTIYFGEGSWLTVV.

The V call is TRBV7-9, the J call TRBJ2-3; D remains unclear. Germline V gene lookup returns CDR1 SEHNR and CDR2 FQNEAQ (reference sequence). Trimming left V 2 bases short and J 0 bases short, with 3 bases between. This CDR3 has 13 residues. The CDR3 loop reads CASSLLSTDTQYF. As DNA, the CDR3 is TGTGCCAGCAGCTTACTTAGCACAGATACGCAGTATTTT.

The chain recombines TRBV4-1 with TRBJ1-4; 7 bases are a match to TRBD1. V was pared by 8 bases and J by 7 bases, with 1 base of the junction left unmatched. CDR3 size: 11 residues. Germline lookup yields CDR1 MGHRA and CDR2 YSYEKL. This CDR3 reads CASRDSEKLFF. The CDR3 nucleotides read TGCGCCAGCCGGGACAGTGAAAAACTGTTTTTT.

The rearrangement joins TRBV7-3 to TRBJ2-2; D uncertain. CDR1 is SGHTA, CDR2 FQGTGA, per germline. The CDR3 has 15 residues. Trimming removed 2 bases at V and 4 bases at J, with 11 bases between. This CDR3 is CASSLDGASTGELFF. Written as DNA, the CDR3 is TGTGCCAGCAGCTTAGACGGAGCTTCCACCGGGGAGCTGTTTTTT. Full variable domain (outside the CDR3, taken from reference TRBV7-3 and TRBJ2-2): GAGVSQTPSNKVTEKGKYVELRCDPISGHTALYWYRQSLGQGPEFLIYFQGTGAADDSGLPNDRFFAVRPEGSVSTLKIQRTERGDSAVYLCASSLDGASTGELFFGEGSRLTVL.

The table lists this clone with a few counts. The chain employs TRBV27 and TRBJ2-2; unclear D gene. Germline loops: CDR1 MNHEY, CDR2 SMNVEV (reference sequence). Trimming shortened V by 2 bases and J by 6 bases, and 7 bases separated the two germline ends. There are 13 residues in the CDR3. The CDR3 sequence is CASSLTISGELFF. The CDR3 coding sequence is TGTGCCAGCAGTTTAACTATTTCCGGGGAGCTGTTTTTT.

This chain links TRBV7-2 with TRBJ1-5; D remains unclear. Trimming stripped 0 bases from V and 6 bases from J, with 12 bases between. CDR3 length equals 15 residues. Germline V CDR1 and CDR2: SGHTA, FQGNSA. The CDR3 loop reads CASSLAGVRGQPQHF. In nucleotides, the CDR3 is TGTGCCAGCAGCTTAGCGGGTGTACGGGGTCAGCCCCAGCATTTT.

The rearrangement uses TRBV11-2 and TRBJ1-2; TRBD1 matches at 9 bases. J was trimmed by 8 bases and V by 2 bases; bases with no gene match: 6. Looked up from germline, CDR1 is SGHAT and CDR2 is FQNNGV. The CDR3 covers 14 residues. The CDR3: CASSLTGQGQGYTF. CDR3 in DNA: TGTGCCAGCAGCTTAACGGGACAGGGTCAAGGCTACACCTTC. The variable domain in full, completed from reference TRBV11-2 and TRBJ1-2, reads EAGVAQSPRYKIIEKRQSVAFWCNPISGHATLYWYQQILGQGPKLLIQFQNNGVVDDSQLPKDRFSAERLKGVDSTLKIQPAKLEDSAVYLCASSLTGQGQGYTFGSGTRLTVV.